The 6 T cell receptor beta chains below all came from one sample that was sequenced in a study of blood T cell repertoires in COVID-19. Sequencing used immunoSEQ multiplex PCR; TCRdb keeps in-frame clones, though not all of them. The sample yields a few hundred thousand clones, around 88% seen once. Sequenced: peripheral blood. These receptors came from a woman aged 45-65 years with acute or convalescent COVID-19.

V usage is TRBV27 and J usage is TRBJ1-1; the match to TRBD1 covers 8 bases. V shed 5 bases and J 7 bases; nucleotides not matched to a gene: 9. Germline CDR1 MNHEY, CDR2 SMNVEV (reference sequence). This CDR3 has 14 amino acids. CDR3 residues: CASSQQGDKFEAFF. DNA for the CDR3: TGTGCCAGCAGTCAACAGGGGGACAAGTTTGAAGCTTTCTTT.

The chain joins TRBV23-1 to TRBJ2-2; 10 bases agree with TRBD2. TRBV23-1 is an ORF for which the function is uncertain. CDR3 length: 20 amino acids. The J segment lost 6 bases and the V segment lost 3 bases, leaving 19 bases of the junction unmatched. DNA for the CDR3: TGCGCCAGCAGTCAGCTGACCAGGGAGCTAGCGGGAGCTGAAGCCGGGGAGCTGTTTTTT. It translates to CASSQLTRELAGAEAGELFF.

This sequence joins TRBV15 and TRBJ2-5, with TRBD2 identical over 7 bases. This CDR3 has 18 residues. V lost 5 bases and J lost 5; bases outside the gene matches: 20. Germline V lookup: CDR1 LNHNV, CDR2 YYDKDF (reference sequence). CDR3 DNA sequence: TGTGCCACCAGCCGTGACTTGCAGACTAGCCTTTCAAGTGAGACCCAGTACTTC. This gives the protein CATSRDLQTSLSSETQYF.

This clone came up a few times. CDR3 nucleotides: TGTGCCAGCAGGGAGACAGGGACGTATGGCTACACCTTC. Translation gives CASRETGTYGYTF. The gene calls are TRBV6-5 and TRBJ1-2; the match to TRBD1 covers 7 bases. This CDR3 has 13 residues. Germline values: CDR1 MNHEY, CDR2 SVGAGI. Unmatched junction bases numbered 6, after V lost 6 bases and J lost 5 bases.

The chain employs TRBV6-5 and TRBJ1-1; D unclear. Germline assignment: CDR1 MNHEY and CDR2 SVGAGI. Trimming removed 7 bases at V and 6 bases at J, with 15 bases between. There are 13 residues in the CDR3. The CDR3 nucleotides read TGTGCCAGCAACCGGGGAGGTGATGCTGAAGCTTTCTTT. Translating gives CASNRGGDAEAFF.

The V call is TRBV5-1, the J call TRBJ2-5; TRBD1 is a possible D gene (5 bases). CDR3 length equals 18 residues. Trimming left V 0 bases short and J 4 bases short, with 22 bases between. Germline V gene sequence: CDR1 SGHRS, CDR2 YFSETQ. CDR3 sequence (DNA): TGCGCCAGCAGCTTGGGATCAGGGCCCTTGTGGATGAGAGAGACCCAGTACTTC. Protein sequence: CASSLGSGPLWMRETQYF.